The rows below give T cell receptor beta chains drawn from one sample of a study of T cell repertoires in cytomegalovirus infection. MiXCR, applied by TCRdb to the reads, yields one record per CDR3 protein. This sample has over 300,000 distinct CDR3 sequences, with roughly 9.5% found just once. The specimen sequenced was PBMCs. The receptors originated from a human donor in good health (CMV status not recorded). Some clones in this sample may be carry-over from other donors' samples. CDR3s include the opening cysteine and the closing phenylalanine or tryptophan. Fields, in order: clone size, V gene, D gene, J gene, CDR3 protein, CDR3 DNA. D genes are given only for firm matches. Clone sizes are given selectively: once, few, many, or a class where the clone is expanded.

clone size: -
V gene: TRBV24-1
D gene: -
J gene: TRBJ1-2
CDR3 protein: CATSDRSGGYTF
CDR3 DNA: TGTGCCACCAGTGATCGATCTGGTGGCTACACCTTC

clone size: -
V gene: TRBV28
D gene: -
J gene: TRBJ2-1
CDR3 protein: CASSVGTPGNEQFF
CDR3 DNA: TGTGCCAGCAGTGTCGGGACACCAGGCAATGAGCAGTTCTTC

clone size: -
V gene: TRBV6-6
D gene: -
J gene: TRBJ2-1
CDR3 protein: CAISRDSYNEQFF
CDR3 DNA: TGTGCCATCTCCCGCGACAGCTACAATGAGCAGTTCTTC

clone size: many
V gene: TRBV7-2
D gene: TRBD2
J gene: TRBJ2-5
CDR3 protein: CASSSRLAGGPILETQYF
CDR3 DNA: TGTGCCAGCAGCTCCAGACTAGCGGGAGGGCCGATTTTGGAGACCCAGTACTTC

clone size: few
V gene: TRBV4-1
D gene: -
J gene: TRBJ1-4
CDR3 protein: CASSQAEGRKLFF
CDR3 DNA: TGCGCCAGCAGCCAAGCTGAGGGAAGGAAACTGTTTTTT

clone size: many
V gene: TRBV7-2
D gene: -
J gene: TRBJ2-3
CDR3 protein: CASSWRSTDTQYF
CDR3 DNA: TGTGCCAGCAGCTGGCGGAGCACAGATACGCAGTATTTT

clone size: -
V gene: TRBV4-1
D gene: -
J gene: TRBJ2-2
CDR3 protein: CASSQVGRARARGYTGELFF
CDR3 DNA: TGCGCCAGCAGCCAAGTTGGGAGGGCCAGGGCCAGGGGCTACACCGGGGAGCTGTTTTTT

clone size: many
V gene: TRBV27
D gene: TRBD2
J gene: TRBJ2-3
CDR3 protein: CASSFLGLAGSRTDTQYF
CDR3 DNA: TGTGCCAGCAGTTTTTTGGGACTAGCGGGGTCCCGCACAGATACGCAGTATTTT

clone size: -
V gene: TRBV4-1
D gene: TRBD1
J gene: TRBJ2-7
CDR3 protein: CASSQVRTGANYEQYF
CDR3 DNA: TGCGCCAGCAGCCAAGTCCGGACAGGGGCAAACTACGAGCAGTACTTC

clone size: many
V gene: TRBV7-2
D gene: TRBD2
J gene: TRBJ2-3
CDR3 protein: CASTNRPRTSGADTQYF
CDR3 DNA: TGTGCCAGCACCAACCGACCCAGGACTAGCGGGGCAGATACGCAGTATTTT

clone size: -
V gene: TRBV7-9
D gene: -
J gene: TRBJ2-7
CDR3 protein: CASSSTRPQTFSSYEQYF
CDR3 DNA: TGTGCCAGCAGCTCTACACGACCACAAACCTTCTCCTCCTACGAGCAGTACTTC

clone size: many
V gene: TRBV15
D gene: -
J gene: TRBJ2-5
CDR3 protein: CATSREGFGETQYF
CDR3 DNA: TGTGCCACCAGCAGAGAGGGTTTTGGGGAGACCCAGTACTTC

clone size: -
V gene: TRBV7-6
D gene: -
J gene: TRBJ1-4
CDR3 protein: CASSLVSGVGKLFF
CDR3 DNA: TGTGCCAGCAGCTTAGTGTCCGGCGTAGGAAAACTGTTTTTT

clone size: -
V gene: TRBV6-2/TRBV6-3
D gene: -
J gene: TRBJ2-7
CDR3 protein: CASRTRATYEQYF
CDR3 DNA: TGTGCCAGCAGGACCAGGGCCACCTACGAGCAGTACTTC

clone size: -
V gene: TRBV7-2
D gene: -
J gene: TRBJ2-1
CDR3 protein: CASSPLSFSYNEQFF
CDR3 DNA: TGTGCCAGCAGCCCCTTATCGTTCTCCTACAATGAGCAGTTCTTC

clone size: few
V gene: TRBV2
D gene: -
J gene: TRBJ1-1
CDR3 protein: CASRRNEDTEAFF
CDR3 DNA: TGTGCCAGCAGGCGCAATGAGGACACTGAAGCTTTCTTT

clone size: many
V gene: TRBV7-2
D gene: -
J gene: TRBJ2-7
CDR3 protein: CASSLEYYEQYF
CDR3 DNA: TGTGCCAGCAGCTTAGAGTACTACGAGCAGTACTTC

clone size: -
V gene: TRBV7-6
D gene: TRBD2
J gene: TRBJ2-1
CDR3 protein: CASSKAGTSSHEQFF
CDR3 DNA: TGTGCCAGCAGCAAGGCCGGGACTAGTTCCCATGAGCAGTTCTTC

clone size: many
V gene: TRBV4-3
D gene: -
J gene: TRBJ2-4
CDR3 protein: CASSHLFDRYEGNIQYF
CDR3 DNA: TGCGCCAGCAGCCACCTATTCGACAGATATGAGGGAAACATTCAGTACTTC

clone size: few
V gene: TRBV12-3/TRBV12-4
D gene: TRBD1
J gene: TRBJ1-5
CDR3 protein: CASSPGEGGQSNQPQHF
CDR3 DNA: TGTGCCAGCAGTCCCGGCGAAGGGGGCCAAAGCAATCAGCCCCAGCATTTT

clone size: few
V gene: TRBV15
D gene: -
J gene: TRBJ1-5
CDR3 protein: CATSRGTVHYSNQPQHF
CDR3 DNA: TGTGCCACCAGCAGAGGGACAGTTCATTATAGCAATCAGCCCCAGCATTTT

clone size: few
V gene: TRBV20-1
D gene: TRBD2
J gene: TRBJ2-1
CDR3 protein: CSARGLAGGQFF
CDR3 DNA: TGCAGTGCTAGAGGACTAGCGGGAGGGCAGTTCTTC

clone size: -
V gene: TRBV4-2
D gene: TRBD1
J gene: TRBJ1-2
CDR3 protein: CASSHAGTEIHYGYTF
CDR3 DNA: TGTGCCAGCAGCCATGCCGGGACAGAAATTCACTATGGCTACACCTTC

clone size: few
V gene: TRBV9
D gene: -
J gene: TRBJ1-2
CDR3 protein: CASSVIPYTEPYGYTF
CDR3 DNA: TGTGCCAGCAGCGTAATTCCCTATACAGAACCCTATGGCTACACCTTC

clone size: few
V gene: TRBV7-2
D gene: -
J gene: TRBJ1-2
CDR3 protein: CASSHSVGGYTF
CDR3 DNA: TGTGCCAGCAGCCATTCGGTCGGGGGCTACACCTTC

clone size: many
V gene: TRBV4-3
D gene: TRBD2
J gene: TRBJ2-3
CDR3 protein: CASSQDKAGALTDTQYF
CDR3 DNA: TGCGCCAGCAGCCAAGATAAAGCGGGGGCCCTCACAGATACGCAGTATTTT

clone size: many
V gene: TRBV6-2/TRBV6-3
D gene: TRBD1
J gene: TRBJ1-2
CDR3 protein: CASSYQRDRGDYGYTF
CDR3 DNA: TGTGCCAGCAGTTACCAACGAGACAGGGGGGACTATGGCTACACCTTC

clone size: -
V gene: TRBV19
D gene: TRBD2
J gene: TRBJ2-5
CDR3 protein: CASSLRSGRKTQYF
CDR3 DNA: TGTGCCAGTAGTCTCCGTAGCGGGAGAAAGACCCAGTACTTC

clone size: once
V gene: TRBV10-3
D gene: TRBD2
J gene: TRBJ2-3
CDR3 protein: CAVSESLAGDTDTQYF
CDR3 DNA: TGTGCCGTCAGTGAGTCCTTAGCGGGAGACACAGATACGCAGTATTTT

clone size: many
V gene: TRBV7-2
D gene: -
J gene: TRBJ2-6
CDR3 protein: CASSPQTAQGAVGSGANVLTF
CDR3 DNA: TGTGCCAGCAGCCCCCAAACAGCACAGGGCGCGGTAGGCTCTGGGGCCAACGTCCTGACTTTC

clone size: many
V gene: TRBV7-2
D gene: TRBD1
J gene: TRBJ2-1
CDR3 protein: CASSVDRGYNEQFF
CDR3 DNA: TGTGCCAGCAGCGTGGACAGGGGCTACAATGAGCAGTTCTTC

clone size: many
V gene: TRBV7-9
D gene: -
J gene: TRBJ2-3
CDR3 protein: CASSFSSSDYSPADTQYF
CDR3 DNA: TGTGCCAGCAGCTTCTCCTCCTCGGACTATTCGCCGGCGGATACGCAGTATTTT

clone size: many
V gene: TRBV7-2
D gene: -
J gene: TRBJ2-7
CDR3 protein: CASSSRDLAYEQYF
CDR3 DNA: TGTGCCAGCAGCTCCCGGGACCTTGCCTACGAGCAGTACTTC

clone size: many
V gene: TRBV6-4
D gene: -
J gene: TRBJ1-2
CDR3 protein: CASSDSHQGYGYTF
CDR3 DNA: TGTGCCAGCAGTGACTCTCACCAGGGCTATGGCTACACCTTC

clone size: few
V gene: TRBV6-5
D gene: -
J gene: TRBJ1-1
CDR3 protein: CASSTKLRGSEAFF
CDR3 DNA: TGTGCCAGCAGTACTAAACTAAGGGGGTCTGAAGCTTTCTTT

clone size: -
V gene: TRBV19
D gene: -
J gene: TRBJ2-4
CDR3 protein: CASSTWGVGVRNIQYF
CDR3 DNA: TGTGCCAGTAGTACCTGGGGGGTAGGAGTTCGAAACATTCAGTACTTC

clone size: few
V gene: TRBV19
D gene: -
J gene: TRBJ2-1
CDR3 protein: CASRKEGGYNEQFF
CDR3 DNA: TGTGCCAGTAGGAAGGAGGGGGGTTACAATGAGCAGTTCTTC

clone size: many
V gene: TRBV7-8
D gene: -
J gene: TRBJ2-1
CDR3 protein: CASRGLLGSNEQFF
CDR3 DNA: TGTGCCAGCCGAGGGCTCCTTGGTAGCAATGAGCAGTTCTTC

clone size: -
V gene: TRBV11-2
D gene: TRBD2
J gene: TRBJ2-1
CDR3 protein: CASSLEGAGGPNEQFF
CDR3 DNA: TGTGCCAGCAGCTTAGAGGGAGCGGGGGGGCCGAATGAGCAGTTCTTC

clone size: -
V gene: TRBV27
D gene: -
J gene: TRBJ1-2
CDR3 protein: CASSLLPGNYGYTF
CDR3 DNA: TGTGCCAGCAGTTTATTGCCGGGGAACTATGGCTACACCTTC

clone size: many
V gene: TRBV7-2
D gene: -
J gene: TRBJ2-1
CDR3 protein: CASSLTAYNEQFF
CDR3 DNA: TGTGCCAGCAGCTTAACGGCCTACAATGAGCAGTTCTTC

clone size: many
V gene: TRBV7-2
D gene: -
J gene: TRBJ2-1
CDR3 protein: CASSLGLGSDEFF
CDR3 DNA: TGTGCCAGCAGCTTAGGGCTCGGGTCGGATGAGTTCTTC

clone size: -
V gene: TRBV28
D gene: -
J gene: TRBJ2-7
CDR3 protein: CASSFVGGPNEQYF
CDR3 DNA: TGTGCCAGCAGTTTTGTCGGGGGGCCGAACGAGCAGTACTTC

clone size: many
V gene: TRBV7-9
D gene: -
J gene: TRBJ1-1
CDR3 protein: CASSLPDRSGGTEAFF
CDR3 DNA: TGTGCCAGCAGCTTACCTGACAGGTCAGGTGGCACTGAAGCTTTCTTT

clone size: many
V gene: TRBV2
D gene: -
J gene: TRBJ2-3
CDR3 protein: CASSEEREDTQYF
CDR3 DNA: TGTGCCAGCAGTGAAGAGAGGGAAGATACGCAGTATTTT

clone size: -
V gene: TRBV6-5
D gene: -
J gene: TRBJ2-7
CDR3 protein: CASTILQGGSEQYF
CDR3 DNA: TGTGCCAGCACGATACTTCAGGGAGGCAGCGAGCAGTACTTC

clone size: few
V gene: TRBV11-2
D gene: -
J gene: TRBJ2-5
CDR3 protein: CASSSLPAGSEETQYF
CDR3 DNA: TGTGCCAGCAGCTCTCTCCCGGCAGGGAGCGAAGAGACCCAGTACTTC

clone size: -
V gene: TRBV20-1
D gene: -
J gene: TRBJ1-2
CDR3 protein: CSARDMESLDYRNYGYTF
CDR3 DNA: TGCAGTGCTAGAGATATGGAATCGTTGGACTATCGAAACTATGGCTACACCTTC

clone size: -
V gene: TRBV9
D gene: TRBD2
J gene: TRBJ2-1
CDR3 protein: CASSVTSGGTLSF
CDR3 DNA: TGTGCCAGCAGCGTAACTAGCGGGGGGACGCTCTCCTTC

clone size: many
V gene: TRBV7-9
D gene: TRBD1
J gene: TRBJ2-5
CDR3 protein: CASSLGTGEGETQYF
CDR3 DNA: TGTGCCAGCAGCTTAGGGACAGGGGAAGGAGAGACCCAGTACTTC

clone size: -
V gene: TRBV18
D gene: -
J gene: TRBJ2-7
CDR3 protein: CASSGTGYEQYF
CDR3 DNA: TGTGCCAGCTCGGGTACAGGCTACGAGCAGTACTTC

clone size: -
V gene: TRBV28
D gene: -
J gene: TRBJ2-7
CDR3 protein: CASSLGGQNSYEQYF
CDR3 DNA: TGTGCCAGCAGTTTAGGTGGACAGAACTCCTACGAGCAGTACTTC

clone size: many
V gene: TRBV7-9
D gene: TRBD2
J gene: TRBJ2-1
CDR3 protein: CASSVRTSLKNEQFF
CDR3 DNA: TGTGCCAGCAGCGTTCGGACTAGCCTTAAGAATGAGCAGTTCTTC

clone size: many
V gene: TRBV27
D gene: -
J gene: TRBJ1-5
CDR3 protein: CASRRGGSSQPQHF
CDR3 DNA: TGTGCCAGCAGGCGCGGGGGTTCTAGCCAGCCCCAGCATTTT

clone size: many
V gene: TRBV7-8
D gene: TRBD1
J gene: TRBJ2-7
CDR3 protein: CASSLRTGTNEQYF
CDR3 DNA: TGTGCCAGCAGCTTACGGACAGGGACCAACGAGCAGTACTTC